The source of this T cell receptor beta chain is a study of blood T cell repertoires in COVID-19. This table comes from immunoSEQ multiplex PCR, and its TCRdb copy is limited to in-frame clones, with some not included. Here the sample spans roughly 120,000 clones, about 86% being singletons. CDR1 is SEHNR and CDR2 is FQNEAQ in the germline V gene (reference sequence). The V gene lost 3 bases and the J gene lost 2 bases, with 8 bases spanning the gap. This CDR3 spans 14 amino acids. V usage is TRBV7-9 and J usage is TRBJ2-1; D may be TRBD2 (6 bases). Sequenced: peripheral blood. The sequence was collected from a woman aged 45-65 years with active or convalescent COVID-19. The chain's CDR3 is CASSLGGTYNEQFF. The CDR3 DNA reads TGTGCCAGCAGCTTGGGGGGAACCTACAATGAGCAGTTCTTC.